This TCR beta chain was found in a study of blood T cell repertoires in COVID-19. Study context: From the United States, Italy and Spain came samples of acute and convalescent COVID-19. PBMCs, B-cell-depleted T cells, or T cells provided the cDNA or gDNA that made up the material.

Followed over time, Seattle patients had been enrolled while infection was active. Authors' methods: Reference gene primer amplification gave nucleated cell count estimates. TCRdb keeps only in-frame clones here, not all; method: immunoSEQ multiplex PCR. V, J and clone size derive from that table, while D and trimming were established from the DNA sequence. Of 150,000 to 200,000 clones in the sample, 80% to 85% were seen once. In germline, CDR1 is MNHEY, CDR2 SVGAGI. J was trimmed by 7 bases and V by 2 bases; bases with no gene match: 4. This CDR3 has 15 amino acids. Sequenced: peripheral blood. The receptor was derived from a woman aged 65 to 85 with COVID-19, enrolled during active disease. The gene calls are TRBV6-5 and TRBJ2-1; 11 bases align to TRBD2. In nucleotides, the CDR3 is TGTGCCAGCAGTTACACACTAGCGGGAGTAAATGAGCAGTTCTTC. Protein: CASSYTLAGVNEQFF.